What follows are 8 T cell receptor beta chains derived from one specimen sequenced in a study of Graves' ophthalmopathy and Graves' hyperthyroidism. Amplified TCR beta CDR3 regions were obtained using RNA transcripts as template. RT-PCR with HTBI primers came first, then second-round multiplex PCR. TCRdb independently ran MiXCR on the multiplex PCR reads; one entry per CDR3 protein. Of a few hundred thousand distinct CDR3 sequences listed, roughly 14% are singletons. The source material was peripheral blood. Source of these receptors: a woman aged 18-35 years with stable Graves' hyperthyroidism.

This clonotype has a count of ten or more. V is TRBV5-1 and J is TRBJ2-7; 9 positions match TRBD1. J lost 5 bases, V lost 3 bases, and 9 bases had no gene match. CDR1 and CDR2 from the germline V gene are SGHRS and YFSETQ. The CDR3 loop spans 15 amino acids. CDR3 in amino acids: CASSSSGTGHNEQYF. The CDR3, as DNA: TGCGCCAGCAGCTCATCCGGGACAGGGCACAACGAGCAGTACTTC.

As for this clonotype: This sequence may be a read error, since a much larger clone differs from it by one base. This chain joins TRBV12-3 or TRBV12-4 and TRBJ2-2; no reliable D call. The CDR3 consists of 14 residues. With 6 bases removed from V and 5 bases from J, the gap between germline ends came to 13 bases. The CDR3 region has the DNA TGTGCCAGCAGGCGCTACCAGTGGACCGGGGAGCTGTTTTTT. Protein: CASRRYQWTGELFF.

This clonotype was seen a handful of times. This chain joins TRBV12-3 or TRBV12-4 and TRBJ2-2; no clear D gene. There are 13 residues in the CDR3. V gave up 5 bases and J gave up 8 bases, with 12 bases separating them. CDR3 protein: CASSHPSSGELFF. CDR3 in DNA: TGTGCCAGCAGTCATCCCTCTTCTGGGGAGCTGTTTTTT.

The J gene is TRBJ2-7, the V gene TRBV28, with D perhaps being TRBD1 or TRBD2 (5 bases each). The V end was cut by 10 bases, the J end by 10 bases, with 17 bases between. The V gene's germline CDR1 is MDHEN and CDR2 SYDVKM. This CDR3 contains 11 residues. The CDR3 protein is CATLGRPDQYF. Written as DNA, the CDR3 is TGTGCCACCCTGGGACGGCCCGATCAGTACTTC. Drawing the rest from reference TRBV28 and TRBJ2-7, the complete variable domain is DVKVTQSSRYLVKRTGEKVFLECVQDMDHENMFWYRQDPGLGLRLIYFSYDVKMKEKGDIPEGYSVSREKKERFSLILESASTNQTSMYLCATLGRPDQYFGPGTRLTVT.

This clonotype appeared many times. The chain employs TRBV28 and TRBJ2-7, with 11 bases identical to TRBD2. V was pared by 6 bases and J by 3 bases, with 7 bases of the junction left unmatched. Germline V gene data show CDR1 as MDHEN and CDR2 as SYDVKM. The CDR3 contains 15 residues. The CDR3, as DNA: TGTGCCAGCAGCCCGGGGACTAGCGGAAACTACGAGCAGTACTTC. Translating gives CASSPGTSGNYEQYF.

This clonotype has just a few counts. The rearrangement links TRBV4-1 to TRBJ2-5; TRBD1 agrees at 8 bases. CDR1 and CDR2 from the germline V gene are MGHRA and YSYEKL. This CDR3 is 14 amino acids long. The J segment lost 5 bases and the V segment lost 3 bases, leaving 5 bases of the junction unmatched. CDR3 nucleotides: TGCGCCAGCAGCCACGGACAGGGCGGGGAGACCCAGTACTTC. It specifies CASSHGQGGETQYF.

This clonotype has at least ten counts. The CDR3 DNA follows: TGTGCCAGCAGTGGGGACAGGGGGAGCAATCAGCCCCAGCATTTT. Amino acid sequence: CASSGDRGSNQPQHF. This sequence joins TRBV2 and TRBJ1-5; 11 bases match TRBD1. The germline CDR1 and CDR2 sequences are SNHLY and FYNNEI. The CDR3 is 15 amino acids. Trimming at V came to 4 bases and at J to 1 base, leaving 0 bases not matched to a gene.

Ten or more counts support this clonotype. This chain joins TRBV4-1 and TRBJ2-5; tentatively, D is TRBD1 (6 bases). Deletions cut 1 base from V and 4 bases from J, with 13 bases between. The CDR3 runs 15 residues. CDR1 MGHRA and CDR2 YSYEKL come from the germline V gene. Here the CDR3 DNA reads TGCGCCAGCAGCCAAGCCCCGAGGGGGAGAGAGACCCAGTACTTC. The encoded protein is CASSQAPRGRETQYF.